The source of this T cell receptor beta chain is a study of blood T cell repertoires in COVID-19. Study-level information: There were acute and convalescent COVID-19 samples, and they came from the United States, Italy and Spain. T cells, B-cell-depleted T cells, or PBMCs supplied cDNA or gDNA.

The authors' processing: Cell counts per sample came from amplifying reference gene primers. Clones were sequenced by immunoSEQ multiplex PCR, and TCRdb holds only the in-frame ones, with some missing. The V and J calls and clone size are taken from that table; D and trimming were inferred from the DNA. The sample includes 130,000 or so clones, roughly 86% seen only once; the top ten take roughly 18%. Germline assignment: CDR1 LNHDA and CDR2 SQIVND (reference sequence). Trimming pared 5 bases from V and 6 bases from J, leaving 10 bases between. This CDR3 is built from 13 residues. Source material: peripheral blood. The sequence was collected from a woman aged 50 to 60 who had recovered from COVID-19. The chain recombines TRBV19 with TRBJ2-2, with D tentatively TRBD2 (5 bases). CDR3 in DNA: TGTGCCAGTAGTTCACGGGAAGCCGGGGAGCTGTTTTTT. Its translation: CASSSREAGELFF.